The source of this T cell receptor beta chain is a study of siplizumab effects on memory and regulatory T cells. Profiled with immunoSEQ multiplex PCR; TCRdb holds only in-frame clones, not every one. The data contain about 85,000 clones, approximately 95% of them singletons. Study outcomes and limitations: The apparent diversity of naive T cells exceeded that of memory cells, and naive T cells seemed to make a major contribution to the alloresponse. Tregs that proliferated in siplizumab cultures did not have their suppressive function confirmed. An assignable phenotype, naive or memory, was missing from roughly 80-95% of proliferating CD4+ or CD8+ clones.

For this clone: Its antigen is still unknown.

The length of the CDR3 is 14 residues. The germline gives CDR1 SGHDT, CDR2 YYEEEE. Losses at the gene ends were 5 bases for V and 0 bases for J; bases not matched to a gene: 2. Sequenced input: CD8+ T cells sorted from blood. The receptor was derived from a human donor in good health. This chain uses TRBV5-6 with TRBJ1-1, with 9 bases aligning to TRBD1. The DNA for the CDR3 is TGTGCCAGCAGGGGACAGGGAATGAACACTGAAGCTTTCTTT. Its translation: CASRGQGMNTEAFF.